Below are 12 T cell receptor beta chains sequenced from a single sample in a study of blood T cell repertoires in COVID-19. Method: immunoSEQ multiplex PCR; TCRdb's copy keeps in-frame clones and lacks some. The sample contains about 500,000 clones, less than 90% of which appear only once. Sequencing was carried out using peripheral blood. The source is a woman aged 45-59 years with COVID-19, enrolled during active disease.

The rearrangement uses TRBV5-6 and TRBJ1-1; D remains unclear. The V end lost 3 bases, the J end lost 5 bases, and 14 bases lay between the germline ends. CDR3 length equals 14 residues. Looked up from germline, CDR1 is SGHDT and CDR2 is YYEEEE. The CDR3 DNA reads TGTGCCAGCAGCTCTAACCCTTCGGGGACTGAAGCTTTCTTT. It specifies CASSSNPSGTEAFF.

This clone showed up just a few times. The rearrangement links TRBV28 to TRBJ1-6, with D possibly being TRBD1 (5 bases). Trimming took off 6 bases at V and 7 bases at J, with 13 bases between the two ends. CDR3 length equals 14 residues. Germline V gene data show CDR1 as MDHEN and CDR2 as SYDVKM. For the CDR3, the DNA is TGTGCCAGCAGGATCCAGGGTGGGAATTCACCCCTCCACTTT. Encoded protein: CASRIQGGNSPLHF.

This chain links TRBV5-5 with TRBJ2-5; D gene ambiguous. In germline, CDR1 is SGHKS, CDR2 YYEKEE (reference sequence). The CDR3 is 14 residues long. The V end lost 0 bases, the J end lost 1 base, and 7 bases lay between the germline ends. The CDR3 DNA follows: TGTGCCAGCAGCTTGGGAACCAGCCAAGAGACCCAGTACTTC. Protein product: CASSLGTSQETQYF.

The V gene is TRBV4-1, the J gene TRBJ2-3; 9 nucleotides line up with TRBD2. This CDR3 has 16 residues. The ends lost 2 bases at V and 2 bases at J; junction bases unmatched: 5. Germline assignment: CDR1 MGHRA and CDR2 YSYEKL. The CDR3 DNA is TGCGCCAGCAGCCAACGGGCGGGGGGGGTCACAGATACGCAGTATTTT. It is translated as CASSQRAGGVTDTQYF.

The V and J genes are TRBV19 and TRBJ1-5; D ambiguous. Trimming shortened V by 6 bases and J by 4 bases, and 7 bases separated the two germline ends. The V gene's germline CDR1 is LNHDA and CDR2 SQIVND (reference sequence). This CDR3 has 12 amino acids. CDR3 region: CASRVVNQPQHF. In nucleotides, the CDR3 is TGTGCCAGTAGGGTAGTTAATCAGCCCCAGCATTTT.

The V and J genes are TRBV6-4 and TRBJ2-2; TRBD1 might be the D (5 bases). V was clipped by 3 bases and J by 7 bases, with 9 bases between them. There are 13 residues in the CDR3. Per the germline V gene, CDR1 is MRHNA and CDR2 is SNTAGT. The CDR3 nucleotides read TGTGCCAGCAGTGAAGGGGATGGCGGGGAGCTGTTTTTT. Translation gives CASSEGDGGELFF.

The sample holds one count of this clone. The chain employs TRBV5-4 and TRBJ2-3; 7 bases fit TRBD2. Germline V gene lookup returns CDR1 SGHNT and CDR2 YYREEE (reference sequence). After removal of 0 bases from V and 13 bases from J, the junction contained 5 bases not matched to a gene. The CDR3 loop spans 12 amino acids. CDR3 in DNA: TGTGCCAGCAGCTTGGCCGGGGGGACGGAGTATTTT. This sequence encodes CASSLAGGTEYF.

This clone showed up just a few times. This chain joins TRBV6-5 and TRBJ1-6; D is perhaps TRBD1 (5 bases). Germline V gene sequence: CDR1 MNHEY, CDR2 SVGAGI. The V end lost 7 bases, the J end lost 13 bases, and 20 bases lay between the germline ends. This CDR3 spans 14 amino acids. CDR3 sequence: CASTWPDILLPLHF. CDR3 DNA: TGTGCCAGCACCTGGCCGGACATCCTTTTGCCCCTCCACTTT.

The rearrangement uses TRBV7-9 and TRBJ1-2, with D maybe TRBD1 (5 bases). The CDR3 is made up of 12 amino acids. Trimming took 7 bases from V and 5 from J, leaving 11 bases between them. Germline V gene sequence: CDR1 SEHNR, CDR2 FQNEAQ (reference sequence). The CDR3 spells CASNRQTYGYTF. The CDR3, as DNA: TGTGCCAGCAATAGACAGACTTATGGCTACACCTTC.

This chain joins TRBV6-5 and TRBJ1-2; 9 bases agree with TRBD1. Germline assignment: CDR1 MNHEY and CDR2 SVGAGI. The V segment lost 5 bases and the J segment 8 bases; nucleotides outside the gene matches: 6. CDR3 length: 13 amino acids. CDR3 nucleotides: TGTGCCAGCAGTACCCCGGGACAGGGAGGCTACACCTTC. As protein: CASSTPGQGGYTF.

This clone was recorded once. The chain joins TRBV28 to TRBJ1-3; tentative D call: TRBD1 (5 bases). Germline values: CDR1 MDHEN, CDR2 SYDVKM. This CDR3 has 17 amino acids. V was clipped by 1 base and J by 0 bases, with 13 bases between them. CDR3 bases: TGTGCCAGCAGTTTATTAGTTAGGACAAGCTCTGGAAACACCATATATTTT. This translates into CASSLLVRTSSGNTIYF. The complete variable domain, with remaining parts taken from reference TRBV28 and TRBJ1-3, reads DVKVTQSSRYLVKRTGEKVFLECVQDMDHENMFWYRQDPGLGLRLIYFSYDVKMKEKGDIPEGYSVSREKKERFSLILESASTNQTSMYLCASSLLVRTSSGNTIYFGEGSWLTVV.

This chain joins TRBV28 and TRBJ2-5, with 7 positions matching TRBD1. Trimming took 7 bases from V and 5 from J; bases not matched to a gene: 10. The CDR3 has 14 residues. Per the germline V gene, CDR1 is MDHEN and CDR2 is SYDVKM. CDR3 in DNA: TGTGCCAGCAATTCGAGGGGGCAAGGGGAGACCCAGTACTTC. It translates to CASNSRGQGETQYF.